The 24 T cell receptor beta chains given below trace back to one sample, sequenced in a study of T cell responses to AZD1222 COVID-19 vaccine. The table came from immunoSEQ multiplex PCR; TCRdb's copy has only in-frame clones and leaves some out. This table has some 250,000 clones, around 93% appearing once. The starting material was peripheral blood, obtained 28 days after the second AZD1222 dose. These receptors all come from an adult who received the AZD1222 COVID-19 vaccine.

The chain joins TRBV11-2 to TRBJ1-4; the D gene is possibly TRBD1 (6 bases). CDR3 length: 13 amino acids. Germline CDR1 SGHAT, CDR2 FQNNGV. Trimming pared 4 bases from V and 11 bases from J, leaving 14 bases between. The CDR3 reads CASSWNTGQKLFF. CDR3 DNA: TGTGCCAGCAGCTGGAATACAGGGCAGAAACTGTTTTTT.

The V call is TRBV27, the J call TRBJ1-1, with D perhaps matching TRBD1 (6 bases). CDR3 length: 13 residues. Germline-derived CDR1 and CDR2 are MNHEY and SMNVEV (reference sequence). Trimming stripped 6 bases from V and 5 bases from J, with 13 bases between. The CDR3 region has the DNA TGTGCCAGCAGGCCTTTAAGGGGGACTGAAGCTTTCTTT. Residues: CASRPLRGTEAFF.

This sequence joins TRBV27 and TRBJ2-3; D is tentatively TRBD1 or TRBD2 (6 bases each). The CDR3 has 13 amino acids. V dropped 10 bases and J dropped 5 bases, with 16 bases sitting between them. The germline V gene has CDR1 MNHEY and CDR2 SMNVEV (reference sequence). CDR3 region: CATWRGIGDTQYF. DNA of the CDR3: TGTGCCACCTGGAGGGGGATAGGAGATACGCAGTATTTT.

The CDR3 region has the DNA TGTGCCAGCAGCCGACAGGGGGCGAACACTGAAGCTTTCTTT. Protein sequence: CASSRQGANTEAFF. The genes are TRBV7-3 and TRBJ1-1, with 10 positions matching TRBD1. After removal of 5 bases from V and 1 base from J, the junction contained 1 base not matched to a gene. Germline loops: CDR1 SGHTA, CDR2 FQGTGA. This CDR3 comprises 14 residues.

The J gene is TRBJ2-3, the V gene TRBV13, with 8 positions matching TRBD1. CDR3 length: 14 residues. Trimming cost V 5 bases and J 4 bases; bases outside gene matches: 5. The germline CDR1 and CDR2 sequences are PRHDT and FYEKMQ (reference sequence). The CDR3 bases are TGTGCCAGCAGCCTTCAGACAGGGGCAGATACGCAGTATTTT. Its protein is CASSLQTGADTQYF.

This clone has just one count. The rearrangement joins TRBV2 to TRBJ2-2; TRBD2 matches 8 bases. Germline assignment: CDR1 SNHLY and CDR2 FYNNEI. Trimming removed 4 bases from V and 3 bases from J; junction bases left unmatched: 7. There are 16 residues in the CDR3. CDR3 protein: CASSGVAGRDTGELFF. CDR3 coding DNA: TGTGCCAGCAGTGGCGTAGCGGGAAGGGACACCGGGGAGCTGTTTTTT.

This clone has just one count. The V call is TRBV2, the J call TRBJ1-1; D gene ambiguous. The V gene lost 6 bases and the J gene lost 6 bases, with 11 bases spanning the gap. CDR1 is SNHLY and CDR2 is FYNNEI in the germline V gene. The CDR3 covers 12 residues. The CDR3 DNA reads as TGTGCCAGCAGCAGGAATTCCCCTGAAGCTTTCTTT. This translates into CASSRNSPEAFF. The entire variable domain, with the rest obtained from reference TRBV2 and TRBJ1-1, is as follows: EPEVTQTPSHQVTQMGQEVILRCVPISNHLYFYWYRQILGQKVEFLVSFYNNEISEKSEIFDDQFSVERPDGSNFTLKIRSTKLEDSAMYFCASSRNSPEAFFGQGTRLTVV.

This clone was found a few times. The genes are TRBV2 and TRBJ2-7; a possible D gene is TRBD1 (5 bases). Trimming removed 3 bases at V and 6 bases at J, with 15 bases between. There are 14 residues in the CDR3. The germline CDR1 and CDR2 sequences are SNHLY and FYNNEI. CDR3 bases: TGTGCCAGCAGTGACAGGGCCTTTGACGTCGAGCAGTACTTC. Translating it yields CASSDRAFDVEQYF.

This clone was counted a few times. The V and J genes are TRBV28 and TRBJ1-5, with D possibly matching TRBD1 (5 bases). The CDR3 has 14 amino acids. Germline V CDR1 and CDR2: MDHEN, SYDVKM. V lost 3 bases to trimming and J lost 6 bases, with 12 bases between them. CDR3 residues: CASSFPSRVQPQHF. As DNA, the CDR3 is TGTGCCAGCAGTTTTCCTTCCAGGGTTCAGCCCCAGCATTTT.

The rearrangement joins TRBV28 to TRBJ2-7; 9 nucleotides agree with TRBD1. Unmatched junction bases numbered 11, after V lost 6 bases and J lost 5 bases. Germline CDR1 is MDHEN and CDR2 is SYDVKM. CDR3 length: 15 amino acids. The CDR3 loop reads CASSQGGTGYNEQYF. In DNA form, the CDR3 reads TGTGCCAGCAGCCAAGGGGGGACAGGGTATAACGAGCAGTACTTC.

V and J are TRBV7-9 and TRBJ2-1; 11 bases match TRBD2. Trimming cost V 3 bases and J 9 bases; bases outside gene matches: 10. CDR3 length: 16 amino acids. Germline V gene data show CDR1 as SEHNR and CDR2 as FQNEAQ (reference sequence). The CDR3 bases are TGTGCCAGCAGCTTCAAAATAGCGGGAGGGCCCTTTGAGCAGTTCTTC. This gives the protein CASSFKIAGGPFEQFF.

This clone has just one count. V usage is TRBV28 and J usage is TRBJ1-3; TRBD1 aligns across 9 bases. The CDR3 loop spans 15 amino acids. The junction had 3 bases not matched to a gene; V was cut back by 6 bases and J by 0 bases. Germline V gives CDR1 MDHEN, CDR2 SYDVKM. The CDR3 sequence is CASRGQGPSGNTIYF. CDR3 nucleotide sequence: TGTGCCAGCAGGGGACAGGGACCCTCTGGAAACACCATATATTTT.

V gene TRBV27 combines with J gene TRBJ1-1; D is undetermined. This CDR3 spans 16 amino acids. Germline lookup yields CDR1 MNHEY and CDR2 SMNVEV (reference sequence). With 6 bases removed from V and 4 bases from J, the gap between germline ends came to 21 bases. The CDR3: CASSLRRVDIGTEAFF. In nucleotides, the CDR3 is TGTGCCAGCAGCCTCAGGCGGGTAGACATAGGCACTGAAGCTTTCTTT.

This clone was seen once. This chain uses TRBV12-3 or TRBV12-4 with TRBJ1-5; D unclear. V gave up 6 bases and J gave up 3 bases, with 9 bases separating them. The length of the CDR3 is 13 residues. In nucleotides, the CDR3 is TGTGCCAGCAGGGGCCAGACCAATCAGCCCCAGCATTTT. Translation: CASRGQTNQPQHF.

V usage is TRBV2 and J usage is TRBJ1-1; maybe TRBD1 (6 bases). The V end was cut by 6 bases, the J end by 0 bases, with 14 bases between. CDR1 SNHLY and CDR2 FYNNEI come from the germline V gene. The CDR3 has 15 amino acids. The CDR3 spells CASSTQGHLNTEAFF. CDR3 nucleotides: TGTGCCAGCAGCACTCAGGGACATTTGAACACTGAAGCTTTCTTT. The full variable domain, with the rest looked up from reference TRBV2 and TRBJ1-1, is EPEVTQTPSHQVTQMGQEVILRCVPISNHLYFYWYRQILGQKVEFLVSFYNNEISEKSEIFDDQFSVERPDGSNFTLKIRSTKLEDSAMYFCASSTQGHLNTEAFFGQGTRLTVV.

The chain is built from TRBV5-1 and TRBJ2-2; maybe TRBD1 (5 bases). The germline V gene has CDR1 SGHRS and CDR2 YFSETQ. The V end was cut by 7 bases, the J end by 4 bases, with 8 bases between. The CDR3 length is 12 residues. Here the CDR3 DNA reads TGCGCCAGCGGACATTTCACCGGGGAGCTGTTTTTT. Its protein product is CASGHFTGELFF.

This chain connects TRBV6-5 to TRBJ1-6, with TRBD1 matching over 7 bases. Germline CDR1 MNHEY, CDR2 SVGAGI. Losses at the gene ends were 2 bases for V and 8 bases for J; bases not matched to a gene: 3. The CDR3 is made up of 14 amino acids. The CDR3 loop reads CASSYKGGDSPLHF. DNA for the CDR3: TGTGCCAGCAGTTACAAAGGGGGCGATTCACCCCTCCACTTT.

This sequence joins TRBV30 and TRBJ2-2, with no clear D. Germline CDR1 GTSNPN, CDR2 SVGIG (reference sequence). This CDR3 has 12 residues. V gave up 2 bases and J gave up 7 bases, with 8 bases separating them. CDR3: CAWSLPGGELFF. For the CDR3, the DNA is TGTGCCTGGAGTCTTCCCGGCGGGGAGCTGTTTTTT.

The chain recombines TRBV5-1 with TRBJ2-3; D is possibly TRBD1 or TRBD2 (5 bases each). V lost 2 bases to trimming and J lost 4 bases, with 11 bases between them. The CDR3 has 14 amino acids. Per germline, CDR1 SGHRS and CDR2 YFSETQ. CDR3 residues: CASSFTGGADTQYF. The CDR3 DNA sequence: TGCGCCAGCAGCTTCACTGGGGGTGCAGATACGCAGTATTTT.

The chain couples TRBV5-3 to TRBJ1-1; TRBD1 is a possible D gene (5 bases). TRBV5-3 is known as an ORF, though its function is uncertain. V lost 4 bases and J lost 14, with 15 bases in between. The CDR3 extends over 11 amino acids. CDR3 coding DNA: TGTGCCAGAAGCGCCTTGGGGGGAGTGTTCTTT. It yields the protein CARSALGGVFF.

This rearrangement joins TRBV9 to TRBJ2-7, with TRBD1 matching over 9 bases. The J segment lost 4 bases and the V segment lost 4 bases, leaving 9 bases of the junction unmatched. This CDR3 region has 15 residues. The germline V gene encodes CDR1 SGDLS and CDR2 YYNGEE. Written as DNA, the CDR3 is TGTGCCAGCAGCCCGCAGGGACAGGGAAGGTACGAGCAGTACTTC. Its protein is CASSPQGQGRYEQYF.

The rearrangement joins TRBV27 to TRBJ1-1; a possible D gene is TRBD1 (6 bases). CDR3 length: 14 residues. CDR1 and CDR2 from the germline V gene are MNHEY and SMNVEV (reference sequence). Trimming shortened V by 5 bases and J by 11 bases, and 21 bases separated the two germline ends. CDR3 region: CASSPLGTTIDAFF. Written as DNA, the CDR3 is TGTGCCAGCAGTCCTCTCGGGACAACGATAGACGCTTTCTTT.

The chain combines TRBV28 with TRBJ1-1; TRBD1 agrees at 7 bases. Per the germline V gene, CDR1 is MDHEN and CDR2 is SYDVKM. The CDR3 length is 15 residues. The V and J ends lost 4 bases and 11 bases, in that order; junction bases with no gene match: 16. This chain's CDR3 is CASSSGTDRIRYAFF. In DNA form, the CDR3 reads TGTGCCAGCAGTTCCGGGACAGACCGGATCAGGTACGCTTTCTTT.

The gene calls are TRBV20-1 and TRBJ1-2; D gene ambiguous. The V end lost 5 bases, the J end lost 6 bases, and 10 bases lay between the germline ends. This CDR3 has 11 residues. CDR1 is DFQATT and CDR2 is SNEGSKA in the germline V gene (reference sequence). The CDR3 DNA follows: TGCAGTGCTCAACCCACTAATGGCTACACCTTC. This translates into CSAQPTNGYTF.